The 8 T cell receptor beta chains below come from one sample, sequenced in a study of T cells in Graves' hyperthyroidism and ophthalmopathy. TCR beta CDR3 sequences were amplified from RNA transcripts. The primer set for the first-round RT-PCR of the TCR CDR3 was HTBI. TCRdb reanalysed the multiplex PCR reads using MiXCR and keeps one entry per CDR3 protein. The table records under 250,000 distinct CDR3 sequences, approximately 24% of them present only once. The sample taken for sequencing was blood. These receptors were collected from a woman aged 40 to 50 with Graves' ophthalmopathy.

Many counts were recorded for this clonotype. The chain employs TRBV29-1 and TRBJ2-2; D possibly matches TRBD1 or TRBD2 (6 bases each). Deletions cut 7 bases from V and 0 bases from J, with 12 bases between. Germline loops: CDR1 SQVTM, CDR2 ANQGSEA. CDR3 size: 14 residues. The DNA for the CDR3 is TGCAGCGGTATGGGGGGCGCGAACACCGGGGAGCTGTTTTTT. Its translation is CSGMGGANTGELFF.

This clonotype was recorded at least ten times. The chain combines TRBV7-9 with TRBJ2-7; 9 bases fit TRBD1. The germline V gene has CDR1 SEHNR and CDR2 FQNEAQ (reference sequence). CDR3 length equals 14 residues. V shed 5 bases, J shed 7 bases, and the junction held 9 bases outside the gene matches. The CDR3 sequence is CASSPEQGAREQYF. The CDR3 coding sequence is TGTGCCAGCAGCCCGGAACAGGGGGCGCGAGAGCAGTACTTC.

This clonotype has ten or more counts. V gene TRBV6-5 combines with J gene TRBJ1-1; TRBD1 matches 9 bases. There are 14 residues in the CDR3. Losses at the gene ends were 7 bases for V and 1 base for J; bases not matched to a gene: 4. The germline CDR1 and CDR2 sequences are MNHEY and SVGAGI. The CDR3 nucleotides are TGTGCCAGCAAAACAGGGGGCCCGAACACTGAAGCTTTCTTT. This gives the protein CASKTGGPNTEAFF.

This clonotype has a count of ten or more. This chain links TRBV28 with TRBJ2-7; TRBD2 agrees at 7 bases. This CDR3 region has 14 residues. Losses at the gene ends were 3 bases for V and 2 bases for J; bases not matched to a gene: 4. Germline-derived CDR1 and CDR2 are MDHEN and SYDVKM. In DNA form, the CDR3 reads TGTGCCAGCAGTTTGGGAGGGGCACCCTACGAGCAGTACTTC. Encoded protein: CASSLGGAPYEQYF.

Regarding this clonotype: A much bigger clone sits one base away, suggesting this may be a read error. This chain uses TRBV19 with TRBJ1-5; no reliable D call. The CDR3 extends over 14 amino acids. Germline V gene lookup returns CDR1 LNHDA and CDR2 SQIVND (reference sequence). Deletions cut 3 bases from V and 4 bases from J, with 10 bases between. CDR3 protein: CASSMGVQNQPQHF. DNA of the CDR3: TGTGCCAGTAGTATGGGAGTACAAAATCAGCCCCAGCATTTT.

This clonotype was counted at least ten times. This rearrangement joins TRBV30 to TRBJ1-1, with D unclear. V was pared by 0 bases and J by 7 bases, with 9 bases between. Germline V gene data show CDR1 as GTSNPN and CDR2 as SVGIG (reference sequence). The CDR3 totals 12 residues. The chain's CDR3 is CAWSVVAGEAFF. The CDR3, as DNA: TGTGCCTGGAGTGTAGTGGCAGGTGAAGCTTTCTTT. The whole variable domain, filled in from reference TRBV30 and TRBJ1-1, reads SQTIHQWPATLVQPVGSPLSLECTVEGTSNPNLYWYRQAAGRGLQLLFYSVGIGQISSEVPQNLSASRPQDRQFILSSKKLLLSDSGFYLCAWSVVAGEAFFGQGTRLTVV.

This clonotype was seen many times. The chain recombines TRBV3-1 with TRBJ2-5, with a possible D match to TRBD1 (6 bases). The CDR3 spans 16 residues. V was cut by 3 bases and J by 4 bases, with 18 bases left in between. Per the germline V gene, CDR1 is LGHDT and CDR2 is YNNKEL (reference sequence). The CDR3: CASSHPITGTGETQYF. The CDR3 DNA is TGTGCCAGCAGCCATCCCATTACAGGGACGGGAGAGACCCAGTACTTC.

V gene TRBV27 combines with J gene TRBJ2-7, with D perhaps matching TRBD1 or TRBD2 (5 bases each). The V end lost 5 bases, the J end lost 1 base, and 24 bases lay between the germline ends. The CDR3 sequence is 18 residues long. CDR1 is MNHEY, CDR2 SMNVEV, per germline (reference sequence). The CDR3 reads CASSPDTEYGTRSYEQYF. CDR3 DNA sequence: TGTGCCAGCAGTCCCGATACCGAATACGGGACCCGATCCTACGAGCAGTACTTC.